A selection of T cell receptor beta chains follows, all from one sample in a study of blood T cell repertoires in COVID-19. Method: immunoSEQ multiplex PCR; TCRdb's copy keeps in-frame clones and lacks some. The sample lists roughly 180,000 clones, 81% occurring once. Sequenced input: peripheral blood. The receptors shown here come from a woman in her forties with COVID-19, enrolled during active disease. The CDR3 runs from the conserved cysteine through the conserved F or W.

V,J,CDR3
TRBV14,TRBJ1-6,CASSPRYWASPLHF
TRBV10-2,TRBJ2-1,CASSDSDLGTTSEQFF
TRBV3-1/TRBV3-2,TRBJ1-1,CASSRGTTFEAFF
TRBV11-2,TRBJ2-1,CASSLDRGTEQFF
TRBV3-1/TRBV3-2,TRBJ1-3,CASSPGQGGGNTIYF
TRBV28,TRBJ2-1,CASRLAISYNEQFF
TRBV5-1,TRBJ2-7,CASRGGTSGNGEQYF
TRBV7-2,TRBJ1-2,CASSLVGRAGRGGYTF
TRBV29-1,TRBJ2-1,CSASLAGGDNNYNEQFF
TRBV19,TRBJ2-1,CASSMWLAAYNEQFF
TRBV15,TRBJ1-1,CATSREASLQLNTEAFF
TRBV30,TRBJ1-1,CAWTLEANTEAFF
TRBV3-1/TRBV3-2,TRBJ2-5,CASSQTSGRSGETQYF
TRBV28,TRBJ2-2,CASRQYPSNTGELFF
TRBV9,TRBJ2-7,CASSVGPGTVFSYEQYF
TRBV28,TRBJ1-1,CASSFRTEDTEAFF
TRBV27,TRBJ1-2,CASRRLRGQGAKGYTF
TRBV27,TRBJ2-1,CASSLRGAPGLSNNEQFF
TRBV28,TRBJ2-1,CASSLLTSGRGWEFF
TRBV6-5,TRBJ1-5,CASTEGASNQPQHF
TRBV6-1,TRBJ1-1,CASSELFGNTEAFF
TRBV29-1,TRBJ2-1,CSVTYSPGGSYNEQFF
TRBV21-1,TRBJ1-2,CASSALPGSSNYGYTF
TRBV5-4,TRBJ2-1,CASSPDRALEFF
TRBV7-9,TRBJ1-1,CASSLPGQKAFF
TRBV7-9,TRBJ1-4,CASSLGQGAANEKLFF
TRBV29-1,TRBJ2-1,CSVVGGRSNEQFF
TRBV4-1,TRBJ2-6,CASSHTGTGISGANVLTF
TRBV7-2,TRBJ2-5,CASSLWTSGETQYF
TRBV28,TRBJ1-2,CASRFAGVSYGYTF
TRBV28,TRBJ1-1,CASHVLTNTEAFF
TRBV2,TRBJ2-2,CASSSQDSANTGELFF
TRBV30,TRBJ1-5,CAWSQDSNQPQHF
TRBV11-2,TRBJ2-1,CASSLVSGGSYNEQFF
TRBV12-5,TRBJ2-1,CASGLAGGGEQFF
TRBV21-1,TRBJ2-3,CASSKSSGTLTDTQYF
TRBV29-1,TRBJ1-1,CSVRLSGNTEAFF